Presented here are 25 T cell receptor beta chains from one specimen sequenced in a study of blood T cells in healthy people across ages. Together with a sample-barcoded 5' primer, a J-beta primer mix was included in a second PCR lasting about 6 to 11 cycles. TCRdb itself ran the 5' RACE reads through MiXCR, one entry per CDR3 protein. The sample lists roughly 1,800,000 distinct CDR3 sequences, just under 50% seen once, with over 2% in the top ten. The sequenced sample was blood. These receptors originate from a middle-aged woman in good health.

This clonotype has only a few counts. V is TRBV29-1 and J is TRBJ2-1; D may match TRBD1 or TRBD2 (6 bases each). This CDR3 has 14 residues. V lost 1 base and J 2 bases, leaving 9 bases between the germline ends. Germline V gene sequence: CDR1 SQVTM, CDR2 ANQGSEA. The CDR3 nucleotides are TGCAGCGTTGAAGCCGGGGGCGCCTACAATGAGCAGTTCTTC. This codes for CSVEAGGAYNEQFF.

This clonotype has just a few counts. The chain employs TRBV5-1 and TRBJ1-2; 9 nucleotides agree with TRBD1. Germline V lookup: CDR1 SGHRS, CDR2 YFSETQ. Trimming at V came to 0 bases and at J to 7 bases, leaving 4 bases not matched to a gene. The CDR3 covers 14 residues. The CDR3 region has the DNA TGCGCCAGCAGCTTGGACAAGGGACAGGGTGGCTACACCTTC. This codes for CASSLDKGQGGYTF.

This clonotype was recorded a few times. The gene calls are TRBV5-1 and TRBJ2-7; tentatively, D is TRBD2 (6 bases). In germline, CDR1 is SGHRS, CDR2 YFSETQ. The V and J ends lost 2 bases and 0 bases respectively, with 12 bases between them. This CDR3 has 15 amino acids. This CDR3 is CASSFRGTSSYEQYF. CDR3 coding DNA: TGCGCCAGCAGCTTCCGGGGGACCAGCTCCTACGAGCAGTACTTC.

The chain joins TRBV27 to TRBJ2-3; D is possibly TRBD1 (5 bases). CDR1 and CDR2 from the germline V gene are MNHEY and SMNVEV (reference sequence). CDR3 length: 15 amino acids. The V gene lost 2 bases and the J gene lost 4 bases, with 13 bases spanning the gap. For the CDR3, the DNA is TGTGCCAGCAGTTTAGGCCGATGGGGCCCAGATACGCAGTATTTT. Amino acids: CASSLGRWGPDTQYF.

There are a few counts of this clonotype. Sequence at one end of the junction differs from germline and may be a read error. The chain uses TRBV29-1 and TRBJ2-5; the D is unclear. Germline CDR1 SQVTM, CDR2 ANQGSEA. The CDR3 length is 15 residues. The CDR3 DNA sequence: TGCAGCGTCGAGCCCATTGGGGTTCAGCAAGGGACCCAGTACTTC. Its translation is CSVEPIGVQQGTQYF.

CDR3 coding DNA: TGTGCCAGCAGCCCCCCGGTGGGAGCGATTAGAGGAGGCTACACCTTC. It specifies CASSPPVGAIRGGYTF. V gene TRBV12-3 or TRBV12-4 combines with J gene TRBJ1-2; no reliable D call. There are 16 residues in the CDR3. The germline V and J ends were trimmed by 6 bases and 8 bases, with 25 bases remaining between them.

The J gene is TRBJ2-7, the V gene TRBV4-3; tentatively, D is TRBD2 (5 bases). Germline V lookup: CDR1 LGHNA, CDR2 YSLEER. This CDR3 contains 17 residues. V lost 3 bases to trimming and J lost 4 bases, with 22 bases between them. Here the CDR3 DNA reads TGCGCCAGCAGCCAGGATCTCCAGAGGGTTGGTGTGTACGAGCAGTACTTC. It translates to CASSQDLQRVGVYEQYF.

The J gene is TRBJ2-5, the V gene TRBV7-9; 11 bases agree with TRBD2. The CDR3 covers 16 residues. The J segment lost 3 bases and the V segment lost 5 bases, leaving 8 bases of the junction unmatched. The germline V gene has CDR1 SEHNR and CDR2 FQNEAQ (reference sequence). Here the CDR3 DNA reads TGTGCCAGCAGCACCGGACTAGCGGGTTATAAAGAGACCCAGTACTTC. Translated: CASSTGLAGYKETQYF.

CDR3 region: CASSLGDRQGNGYTF. CDR3 nucleotides: TGCGCCAGCAGCTTGGGTGATCGACAGGGAAATGGCTACACCTTC. The V call is TRBV5-1, the J call TRBJ1-2; the match to TRBD1 covers 7 bases. Germline CDR1 SGHRS, CDR2 YFSETQ. After removal of 0 bases from V and 6 bases from J, the junction contained 8 bases not matched to a gene. The CDR3 totals 15 residues.

V gene TRBV21-1 combines with J gene TRBJ1-1; the table's D call of TRBD1 was not tested on the DNA. TRBV21-1 is flagged as a pseudogene. This CDR3 has 16 residues. CDR3 DNA: TGTGCCTGCAGCAACGAGGGGGGAAATATGAACACTGAAGCTTTCTTT. Residues: CACSNEGGNMNTEAFF.

The chain employs TRBV4-3 and TRBJ2-5; D is possibly TRBD2 (5 bases). Per the germline V gene, CDR1 is LGHNA and CDR2 is YSLEER. This CDR3 spans 15 amino acids. V lost 0 bases to trimming and J lost 2 bases, with 10 bases between them. The CDR3 DNA sequence: TGCGCCAGCAGCCAAGATAGGGAGTTGCAAGAGACCCAGTACTTC. This translates into CASSQDRELQETQYF.

Only a few counts were recorded for this clonotype. The V and J genes are TRBV24-1 and TRBJ2-3; 7 bases fit TRBD1. V trimming: 5 bases; J trimming: 3 bases; junction bases outside the gene matches: 4. Germline CDR1 reads KGHDR; CDR2 reads SFDVKD. CDR3 length: 14 residues. The CDR3 nucleotides read TGTGCCACCAGTGGGGTCAGGGGGACAGATACGCAGTATTTT. Translation: CATSGVRGTDTQYF.

The chain couples TRBV4-1 to TRBJ2-3, with 9 nucleotides matching TRBD2. This CDR3 has 15 residues. The germline V gene has CDR1 MGHRA and CDR2 YSYEKL. The J segment lost 8 bases and the V segment lost 1 base, leaving 7 bases of the junction unmatched. The CDR3 loop reads CASSQGLSGGGTQYF. The CDR3 DNA reads TGCGCCAGCAGCCAAGGTCTTAGCGGGGGAGGTACGCAGTATTTT.

The V and J genes are TRBV20-1 and TRBJ2-1; 7 bases fit TRBD1. Germline CDR1 is DFQATT and CDR2 is SNEGSKA (reference sequence). The CDR3 has 14 residues. V shed 1 base, J shed 7 bases, and the junction held 7 bases outside the gene matches. The CDR3 loop is CSARGDRAINEQFF. The CDR3 DNA follows: TGCAGTGCTAGAGGAGACAGGGCTATTAATGAGCAGTTCTTC.

This clonotype was counted between two and nine times. CDR3 region: CASSGRERGYNEQYF. The CDR3 region has the DNA TGCGCCAGCAGCGGCCGGGAGAGGGGCTACAATGAGCAGTACTTC. V gene TRBV4-3 combines with J gene TRBJ2-7, with D possibly matching TRBD2 (6 bases). The CDR3 contains 15 residues. Trimming left V 5 bases short and J 7 bases short, with 21 bases between. Germline CDR1 LGHNA, CDR2 YSLEER.

This clonotype was counted once. V and J are TRBV3-1 and TRBJ2-3; the match to TRBD1 covers 7 bases. The CDR3 runs 17 residues. Germline-derived CDR1 and CDR2 are LGHDT and YNNKEL (reference sequence). Trimming took 3 bases from V and 1 from J; bases not matched to a gene: 10. CDR3 in DNA: TGTGCCAGCAGCCAGCTAACCTCAGGACAGGGCACAGATACGCAGTATTTT. The encoded protein is CASSQLTSGQGTDTQYF.

This clonotype appeared once. The chain carries TRBV24-1 and TRBJ2-3; weak D call: TRBD2 (6 bases). This CDR3 spans 13 amino acids. The germline CDR1 and CDR2 sequences are KGHDR and SFDVKD. With 9 bases removed from V and 5 bases from J, the gap between germline ends came to 14 bases. The CDR3 DNA reads as TGTGCCACCCGTACGCCAGCGGGAGATACGCAGTATTTT. Protein product: CATRTPAGDTQYF.

With regard to this clonotype: Germline is not matched at one junction end, which may reflect a read error. This rearrangement joins TRBV7-2 to TRBJ2-5, with D perhaps TRBD1 (6 bases). The CDR3 runs 16 residues. The germline V gene has CDR1 SGHTA and CDR2 FQGNSA. The CDR3 loop reads CASSPPSWGRQETRYF. The CDR3 bases are TGTGCCAGCAGCCCCCCTAGTTGGGGGCGGCAAGAGACCCGGTACTTC.

This chain joins TRBV7-2 and TRBJ2-5, with 7 nucleotides matching TRBD2. This CDR3 spans 16 amino acids. With V trimmed by 5 bases and J by 3 bases, 12 bases remained unmatched. CDR1 and CDR2 (germline): SGHTA, FQGNSA. The CDR3 loop reads CASSPRDYHLKETQYF. As DNA, the CDR3 is TGTGCCAGCAGCCCACGGGACTACCACCTCAAAGAGACCCAGTACTTC.

This chain connects TRBV28 to TRBJ2-4, with TRBD1 identical over 9 bases. This CDR3 is 16 amino acids long. Germline CDR1 and CDR2: MDHEN and SYDVKM. The junction had 11 bases not matched to a gene; V was cut back by 6 bases and J by 5 bases. The CDR3 DNA sequence: TGTGCCAGCAGCCGGGACAGGGCATTAGGGGAAAACATTCAGTACTTC. It encodes CASSRDRALGENIQYF.

The J gene is TRBJ1-5, the V gene TRBV12-3 or TRBV12-4; the D is unclear. The CDR3 covers 17 residues. The V gene lost 3 bases and the J gene lost 0 bases, with 15 bases spanning the gap. CDR3 in amino acids: CASSLGGIPYSNQPQHF. CDR3 DNA: TGTGCCAGCAGTTTGGGCGGCATCCCTTATAGCAATCAGCCCCAGCATTTT.

This clonotype was seen once. The chain links TRBV6-5 to TRBJ2-7, with D unresolved. V gave up 0 bases and J gave up 4 bases, with 16 bases separating them. The CDR3 extends over 16 amino acids. Germline lookup yields CDR1 MNHEY and CDR2 SVGAGI. For the CDR3, the DNA is TGTGCCAGCAGTTACTCCGAGGAACAAAAGAGGTACGAGCAGTACTTC. Translated: CASSYSEEQKRYEQYF.

This chain links TRBV7-6 with TRBJ2-2, with D maybe TRBD1 (5 bases). Germline CDR1 SGHVS, CDR2 FNYEAQ. The V end was cut by 8 bases, the J end by 2 bases, with 12 bases between. CDR3 length: 14 amino acids. The DNA for the CDR3 is TGTGCCAGCCGCCCGACAGATAACACCGGGGAGCTGTTTTTT. Its translation: CASRPTDNTGELFF. Looking up the rest from reference TRBV7-6 and TRBJ2-2 gives the full variable domain: GAGVSQSPRYKVTKRGQDVALRCDPISGHVSLYWYRQALGQGPEFLTYFNYEAQQDKSGLPNDRFSAERPEGSISTLTIQRTEQRDSAMYRCASRPTDNTGELFFGEGSRLTVL.

This rearrangement joins TRBV29-1 to TRBJ2-5; no firm D call. CDR1 and CDR2 from the germline V gene are SQVTM and ANQGSEA. V shed 6 bases and J shed 4 bases, with 6 bases lying between them. CDR3 length: 10 residues. Here the CDR3 reads CSVLTETQYF. DNA of the CDR3: TGCAGCGTCTTGACAGAGACCCAGTACTTC.

CDR3 DNA sequence: TGCGCCAGCAGCTTGGTGAGGACAGGAGCCAGCTCCTACAATGAGCAGTACTTC. Translating it yields CASSLVRTGASSYNEQYF. This chain uses TRBV5-1 with TRBJ2-7; 7 bases line up with TRBD1. CDR3 length: 18 amino acids. The V gene end was trimmed by 0 bases and the J gene end by 7 bases; junction bases not matched to a gene: 19. Per germline, CDR1 SGHRS and CDR2 YFSETQ.